This TCR beta chain is drawn from a study of monozygotic twins with inflammatory bowel disease. Concerning this clonotype: The antigen remains unidentified.

The CDR3 covers 15 residues. Looked up from germline, CDR1 is MNHEY and CDR2 is SVGEGT. Researchers used 3500 ng of total RNA for each TCR library. cDNA was made in eight separate reactions per sample. Molecular identifiers with 6-nucleotide sample barcodes were added during cDNA synthesis via template switching. TCRdb re-called the 5' RACE reads and shows each CDR3 protein once, DNA omitted. This sample's table has over 200,000 distinct CDR3 sequences. Study-wide points: IBD patients shared fewer clonotypes with other individuals than healthy twins, especially patients with disease activity signs.

Sequences were obtained from blood. This sequence joins TRBV6-2 or TRBV6-3 and TRBJ1-1; TCRdb's assignment of TRBD1 cannot be checked, as there is no DNA. This TCR was sampled from a human donor with ulcerative colitis or Crohn's disease, or a healthy co-twin of an affected twin (not recorded which). CDR3 region: CASSYARGRLTEAFF.